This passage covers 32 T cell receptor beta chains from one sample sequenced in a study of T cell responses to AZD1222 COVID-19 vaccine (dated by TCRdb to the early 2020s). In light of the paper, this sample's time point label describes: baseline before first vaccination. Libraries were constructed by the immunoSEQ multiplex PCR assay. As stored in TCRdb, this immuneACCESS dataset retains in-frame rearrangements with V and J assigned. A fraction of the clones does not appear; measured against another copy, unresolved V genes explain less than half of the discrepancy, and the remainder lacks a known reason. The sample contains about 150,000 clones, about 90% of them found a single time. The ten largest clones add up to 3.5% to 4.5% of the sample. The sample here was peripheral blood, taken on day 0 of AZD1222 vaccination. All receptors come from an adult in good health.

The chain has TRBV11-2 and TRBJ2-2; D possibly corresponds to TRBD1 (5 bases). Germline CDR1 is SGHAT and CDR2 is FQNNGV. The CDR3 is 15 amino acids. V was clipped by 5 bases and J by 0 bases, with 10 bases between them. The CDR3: CASSRTRPNTGELFF. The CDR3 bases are TGTGCCAGCAGCCGGACACGACCGAACACCGGGGAGCTGTTTTTT.

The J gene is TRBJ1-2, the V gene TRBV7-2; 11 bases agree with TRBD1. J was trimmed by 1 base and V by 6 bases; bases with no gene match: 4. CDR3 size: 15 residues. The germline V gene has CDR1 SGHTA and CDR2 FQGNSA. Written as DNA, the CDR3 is TGTGCCAGCAGGGTCGGGACAGGGGGTAACTATGGCTACACCTTC. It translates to CASRVGTGGNYGYTF.

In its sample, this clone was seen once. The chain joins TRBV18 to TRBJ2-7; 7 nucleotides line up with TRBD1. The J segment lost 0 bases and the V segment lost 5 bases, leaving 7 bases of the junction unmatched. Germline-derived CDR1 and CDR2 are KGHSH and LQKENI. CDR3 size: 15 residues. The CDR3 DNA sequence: TGTGCCAGCTCATATTCCGGGACAGTCTCCTACGAGCAGTACTTC. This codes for CASSYSGTVSYEQYF.

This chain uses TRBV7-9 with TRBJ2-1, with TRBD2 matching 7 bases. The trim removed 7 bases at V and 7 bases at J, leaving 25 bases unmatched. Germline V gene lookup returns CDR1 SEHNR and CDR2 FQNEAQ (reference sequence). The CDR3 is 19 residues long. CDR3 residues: CASKGAGGGGPPLWNEQFF. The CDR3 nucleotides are TGTGCCAGCAAAGGAGCCGGCGGGGGAGGGCCGCCCCTCTGGAATGAGCAGTTCTTC.

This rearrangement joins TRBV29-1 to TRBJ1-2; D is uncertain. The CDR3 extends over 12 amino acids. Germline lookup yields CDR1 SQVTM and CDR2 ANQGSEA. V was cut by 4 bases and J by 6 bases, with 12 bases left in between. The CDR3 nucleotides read TGCAGCGTTGGACGGTCCCCCGATGGCTACACCTTC. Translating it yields CSVGRSPDGYTF.

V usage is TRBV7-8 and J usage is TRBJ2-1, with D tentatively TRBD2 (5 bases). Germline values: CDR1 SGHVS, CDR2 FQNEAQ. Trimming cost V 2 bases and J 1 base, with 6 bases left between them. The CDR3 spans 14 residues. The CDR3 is CASSLRGSYNEQFF. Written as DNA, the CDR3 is TGTGCCAGCAGCTTACGGGGTTCCTACAATGAGCAGTTCTTC.

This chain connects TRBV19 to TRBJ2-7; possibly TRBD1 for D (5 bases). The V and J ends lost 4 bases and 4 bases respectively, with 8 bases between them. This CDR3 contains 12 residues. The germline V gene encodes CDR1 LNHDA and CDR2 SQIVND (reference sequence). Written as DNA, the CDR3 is TGTGCCAGTAGTACAGGGTTGTACGAGCAGTACTTC. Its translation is CASSTGLYEQYF. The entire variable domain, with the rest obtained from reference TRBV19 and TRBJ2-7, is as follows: DGGITQSPKYLFRKEGQNVTLSCEQNLNHDAMYWYRQDPGQGLRLIYYSQIVNDFQKGDIAEGYSVSREKKESFPLTVTSAQKNPTAFYLCASSTGLYEQYFGPGTRLTVT.

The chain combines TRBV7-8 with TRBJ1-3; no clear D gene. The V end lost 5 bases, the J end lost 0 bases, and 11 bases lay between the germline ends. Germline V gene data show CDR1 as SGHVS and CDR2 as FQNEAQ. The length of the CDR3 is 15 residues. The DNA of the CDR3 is TGTGCCAGCAGCCTTCTTGACCACTCTGGAAACACCATATATTTT. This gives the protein CASSLLDHSGNTIYF.

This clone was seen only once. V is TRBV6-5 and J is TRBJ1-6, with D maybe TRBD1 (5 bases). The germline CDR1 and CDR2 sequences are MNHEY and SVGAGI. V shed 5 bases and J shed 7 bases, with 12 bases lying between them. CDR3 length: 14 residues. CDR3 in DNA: TGTGCCAGCAGTCCCCGACAGAGGAATTCACCCCTCCACTTT. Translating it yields CASSPRQRNSPLHF.

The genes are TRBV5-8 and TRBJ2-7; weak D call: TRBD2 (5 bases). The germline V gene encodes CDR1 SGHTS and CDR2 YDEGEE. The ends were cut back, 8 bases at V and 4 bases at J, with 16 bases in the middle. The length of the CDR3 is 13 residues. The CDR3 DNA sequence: TGTGCCAGTCAAAGAGGGCGCGGGTACGAGCAGTACTTC. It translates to CASQRGRGYEQYF.

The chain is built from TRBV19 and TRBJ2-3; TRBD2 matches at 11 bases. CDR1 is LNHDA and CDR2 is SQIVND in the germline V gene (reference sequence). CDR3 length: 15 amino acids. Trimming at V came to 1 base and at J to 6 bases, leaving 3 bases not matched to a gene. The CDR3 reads CASSIGASGRDTQYF. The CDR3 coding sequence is TGTGCCAGTAGTATAGGGGCTAGCGGGAGGGATACGCAGTATTTT.

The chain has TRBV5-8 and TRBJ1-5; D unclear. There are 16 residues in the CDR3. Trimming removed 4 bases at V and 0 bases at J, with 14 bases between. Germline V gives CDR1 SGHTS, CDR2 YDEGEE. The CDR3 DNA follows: TGTGCCAGCAGCCCCGGTACAGTCCATAGCAATCAGCCCCAGCATTTT. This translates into CASSPGTVHSNQPQHF. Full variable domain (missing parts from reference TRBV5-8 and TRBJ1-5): EAGVTQSPTHLIKTRGQQATLRCSPISGHTSVYWYQQALGLGLQFLLWYDEGEERNRGNFPPRFSGRQFPNYSSELNVNALELEDSALYLCASSPGTVHSNQPQHFGDGTRLSIL.

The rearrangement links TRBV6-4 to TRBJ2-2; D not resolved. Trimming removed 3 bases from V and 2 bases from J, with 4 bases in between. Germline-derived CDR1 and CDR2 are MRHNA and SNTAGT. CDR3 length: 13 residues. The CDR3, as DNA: TGTGCCAGCAGTGAGACTAACACCGGGGAGCTGTTTTTT. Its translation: CASSETNTGELFF.

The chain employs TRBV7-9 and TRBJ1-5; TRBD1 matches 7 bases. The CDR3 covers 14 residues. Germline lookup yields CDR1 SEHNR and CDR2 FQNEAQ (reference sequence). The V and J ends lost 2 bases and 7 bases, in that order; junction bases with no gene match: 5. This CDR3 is CASSLSTGEQPQHF. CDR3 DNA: TGTGCCAGCAGCTTATCTACAGGGGAACAGCCCCAGCATTTT. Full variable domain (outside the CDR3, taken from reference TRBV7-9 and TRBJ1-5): DTGVSQNPRHKITKRGQNVTFRCDPISEHNRLYWYRQTLGQGPEFLTYFQNEAQLEKSRLLSDRFSAERPKGSFSTLEIQRTEQGDSAMYLCASSLSTGEQPQHFGDGTRLSIL.

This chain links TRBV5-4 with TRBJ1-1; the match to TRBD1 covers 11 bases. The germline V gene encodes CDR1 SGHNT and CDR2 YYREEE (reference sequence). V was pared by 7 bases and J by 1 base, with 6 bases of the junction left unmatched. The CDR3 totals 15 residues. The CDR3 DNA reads TGTGCCAGCCGGACAGGGGGCGCGGGGAACACTGAAGCTTTCTTT. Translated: CASRTGGAGNTEAFF. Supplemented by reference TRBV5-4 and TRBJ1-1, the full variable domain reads ETGVTQSPTHLIKTRGQQVTLRCSSQSGHNTVSWYQQALGQGPQFIFQYYREEENGRGNFPPRFSGLQFPNYSSELNVNALELDDSALYLCASRTGGAGNTEAFFGQGTRLTVV.

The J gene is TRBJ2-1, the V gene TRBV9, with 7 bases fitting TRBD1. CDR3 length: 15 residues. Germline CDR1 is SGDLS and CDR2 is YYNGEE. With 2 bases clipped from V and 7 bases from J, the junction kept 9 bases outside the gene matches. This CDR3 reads CASSVRQGEGNEQFF. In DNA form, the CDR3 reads TGTGCCAGCAGCGTCAGACAGGGTGAGGGAAATGAGCAGTTCTTC.

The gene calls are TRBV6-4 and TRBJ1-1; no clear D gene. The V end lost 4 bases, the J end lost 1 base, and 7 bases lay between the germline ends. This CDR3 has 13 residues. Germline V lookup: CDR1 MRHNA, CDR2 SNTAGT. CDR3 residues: CASSVKENTEAFF. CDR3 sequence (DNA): TGTGCCAGCAGTGTGAAGGAGAACACTGAAGCTTTCTTT.

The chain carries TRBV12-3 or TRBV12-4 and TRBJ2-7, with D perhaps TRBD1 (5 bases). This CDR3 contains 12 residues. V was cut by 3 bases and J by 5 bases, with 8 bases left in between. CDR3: CASSLDIDEQYF. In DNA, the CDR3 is TGTGCCAGCAGTTTGGACATCGACGAGCAGTACTTC.

The CDR3 here is CASSNTWTGKETQYF. The DNA of the CDR3 is TGTGCCAGTAGTAATACCTGGACAGGGAAAGAGACCCAGTACTTC. V usage is TRBV19 and J usage is TRBJ2-5; 8 bases are shared with TRBD1. With V trimmed by 4 bases and J by 3 bases, 7 bases remained unmatched. CDR1 and CDR2 (germline): LNHDA, SQIVND (reference sequence). This CDR3 is built from 15 residues.

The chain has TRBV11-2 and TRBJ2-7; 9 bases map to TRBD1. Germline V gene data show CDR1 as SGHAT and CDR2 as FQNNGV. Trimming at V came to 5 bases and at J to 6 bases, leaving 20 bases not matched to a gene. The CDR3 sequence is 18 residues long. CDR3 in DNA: TGTGCCAGCAGCGTAAAAACCGGGACAGGGTATTTTCCCAGCGAGCAGTACTTC. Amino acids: CASSVKTGTGYFPSEQYF.

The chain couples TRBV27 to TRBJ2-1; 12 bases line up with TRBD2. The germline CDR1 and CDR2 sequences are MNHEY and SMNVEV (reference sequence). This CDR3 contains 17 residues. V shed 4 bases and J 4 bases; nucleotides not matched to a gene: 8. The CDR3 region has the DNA TGTGCCAGCAGTTCCCCGGGACTAGCGGGCAGTTACAATGAGCAGTTCTTC. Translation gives CASSSPGLAGSYNEQFF.

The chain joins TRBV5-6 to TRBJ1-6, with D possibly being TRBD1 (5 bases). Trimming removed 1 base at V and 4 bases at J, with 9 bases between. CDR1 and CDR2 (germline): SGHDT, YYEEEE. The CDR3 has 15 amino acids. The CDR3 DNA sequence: TGTGCCAGCAGCTTGCTGGGGCCTTATAATTCACCCCTCCACTTT. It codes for CASSLLGPYNSPLHF.

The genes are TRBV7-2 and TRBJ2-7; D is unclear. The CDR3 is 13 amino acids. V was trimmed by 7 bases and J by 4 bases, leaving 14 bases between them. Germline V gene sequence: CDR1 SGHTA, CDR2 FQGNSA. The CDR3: CASNSDSQYEQYF. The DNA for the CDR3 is TGTGCCAGCAACTCCGACTCCCAATACGAGCAGTACTTC. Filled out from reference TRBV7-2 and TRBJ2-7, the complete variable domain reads GAGVSQSPSNKVTEKGKDVELRCDPISGHTALYWYRQSLGQGLEFLIYFQGNSAPDKSGLPSDRFSAERTGGSVSTLTIQRTQQEDSAVYLCASNSDSQYEQYFGPGTRLTVT.

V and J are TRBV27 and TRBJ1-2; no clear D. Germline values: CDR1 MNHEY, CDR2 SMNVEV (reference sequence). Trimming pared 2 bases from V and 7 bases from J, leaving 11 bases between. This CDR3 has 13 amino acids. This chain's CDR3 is CASSLGPIGGYTF. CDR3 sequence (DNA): TGTGCCAGCAGTTTAGGTCCTATAGGTGGCTACACCTTC.

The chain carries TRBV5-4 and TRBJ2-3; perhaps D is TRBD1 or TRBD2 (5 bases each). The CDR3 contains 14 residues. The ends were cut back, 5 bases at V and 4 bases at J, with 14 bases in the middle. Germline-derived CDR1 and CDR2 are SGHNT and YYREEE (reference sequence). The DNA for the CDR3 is TGTGCCAGCAGGAGGGACCCCGGGCCAGATACGCAGTATTTT. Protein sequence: CASRRDPGPDTQYF.

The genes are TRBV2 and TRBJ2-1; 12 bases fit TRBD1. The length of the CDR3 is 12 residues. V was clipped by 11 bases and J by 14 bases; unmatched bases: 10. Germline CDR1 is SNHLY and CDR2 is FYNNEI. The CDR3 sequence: CARGTGGAVEFF. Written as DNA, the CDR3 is TGTGCCCGTGGGACAGGGGGCGCGGTCGAGTTCTTC.

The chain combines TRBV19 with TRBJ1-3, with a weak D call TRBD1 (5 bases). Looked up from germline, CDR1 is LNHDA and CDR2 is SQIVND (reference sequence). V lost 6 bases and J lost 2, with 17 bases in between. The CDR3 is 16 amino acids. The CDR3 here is CASRFLRGRTGNTIYF. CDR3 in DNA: TGTGCCAGTAGGTTTCTTAGGGGACGGACTGGAAACACCATATATTTT.

The CDR3 loop is CASSESGFNEKLFF. The CDR3 DNA reads as TGTGCCAGCAGTGAATCAGGTTTTAATGAAAAACTGTTTTTT. The chain combines TRBV2 with TRBJ1-4; no clear D gene. In germline, CDR1 is SNHLY, CDR2 FYNNEI. The germline V and J ends were trimmed by 2 bases and 4 bases, with 8 bases remaining between them. The CDR3 spans 14 residues.

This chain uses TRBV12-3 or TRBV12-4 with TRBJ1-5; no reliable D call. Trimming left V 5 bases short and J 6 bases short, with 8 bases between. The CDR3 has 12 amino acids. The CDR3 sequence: CASSPISQPQHF. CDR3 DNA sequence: TGTGCCAGCAGTCCCATCTCTCAGCCCCAGCATTTT.

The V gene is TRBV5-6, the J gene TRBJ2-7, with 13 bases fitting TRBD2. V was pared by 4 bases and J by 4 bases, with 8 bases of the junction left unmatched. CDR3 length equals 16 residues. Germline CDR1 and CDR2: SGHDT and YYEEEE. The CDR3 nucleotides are TGTGCCAGCAGCCCGTGGACTAGCGGGAGTTGGTACGAGCAGTACTTC. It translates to CASSPWTSGSWYEQYF. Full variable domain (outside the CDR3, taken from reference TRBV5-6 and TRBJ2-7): DAGVTQSPTHLIKTRGQQVTLRCSPKSGHDTVSWYQQALGQGPQFIFQYYEEEERQRGNFPDRFSGHQFPNYSSELNVNALLLGDSALYLCASSPWTSGSWYEQYFGPGTRLTVT.

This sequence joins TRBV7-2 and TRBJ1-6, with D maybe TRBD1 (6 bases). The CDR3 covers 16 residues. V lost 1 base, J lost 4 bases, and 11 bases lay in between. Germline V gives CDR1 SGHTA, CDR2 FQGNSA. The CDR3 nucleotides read TGTGCCAGCAGCTTAGATCGGACAGTTTATAATTCACCCCTCCACTTT. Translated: CASSLDRTVYNSPLHF. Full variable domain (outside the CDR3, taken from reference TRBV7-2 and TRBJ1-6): GAGVSQSPSNKVTEKGKDVELRCDPISGHTALYWYRQSLGQGLEFLIYFQGNSAPDKSGLPSDRFSAERTGGSVSTLTIQRTQQEDSAVYLCASSLDRTVYNSPLHFGNGTRLTVT.

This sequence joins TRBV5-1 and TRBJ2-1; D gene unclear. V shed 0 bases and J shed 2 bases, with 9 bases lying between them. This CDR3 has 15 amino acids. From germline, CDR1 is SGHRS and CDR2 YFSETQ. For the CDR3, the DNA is TGCGCCAGCAGCTTGGGGACGGAACCCTACAATGAGCAGTTCTTC. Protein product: CASSLGTEPYNEQFF.